Presented here are 7 T cell receptor beta chains from one specimen sequenced in a study of shared clonotypes between healthy human individuals. TCRdb's copy holds only in-frame clones and misses some; the assay was immunoSEQ multiplex PCR. Of around 700,000 clones detected, around two thirds appear once; the ten largest clones hold less than 2%. The sequencing input was memory CD4+ T cells sorted from blood. Indicated subset: CD45RA-negative fraction. All receptors derive from a woman in her twenties or thirties in good health.

The chain links TRBV10-3 to TRBJ1-4; 7 bases align to TRBD1. This CDR3 comprises 13 residues. The germline V gene has CDR1 ENHRY and CDR2 SYGVKD. Trimming at V came to 6 bases and at J to 8 bases, leaving 6 bases not matched to a gene. CDR3 coding DNA: TGTGCCATCAGGGGGGACAGAGGCGAAAAACTGTTTTTT. Protein product: CAIRGDRGEKLFF.

The chain couples TRBV9 to TRBJ2-2; 8 bases are shared with TRBD2. The germline V gene encodes CDR1 SGDLS and CDR2 YYNGEE. The junction had 14 bases not matched to a gene; V was cut back by 7 bases and J by 9 bases. The CDR3 length is 15 residues. The CDR3 DNA follows: TGTGCCAGCTCCCGGGAGGGGACGGCCGTAAGGGAGCTGTTTTTT. It encodes CASSREGTAVRELFF.

The gene calls are TRBV19 and TRBJ2-2; unclear D gene. The CDR3 length is 15 residues. With 5 bases removed from V and 6 bases from J, the gap between germline ends came to 16 bases. The germline gives CDR1 LNHDA, CDR2 SQIVND (reference sequence). The CDR3, as DNA: TGTGCCAGTAGTCTGGACGGTTCAGGTCCCGGGGAGCTGTTTTTT. This codes for CASSLDGSGPGELFF.

This chain connects TRBV6-1 to TRBJ2-1, with 7 bases lining up with TRBD2. V trimming: 2 bases; J trimming: 0 bases; junction bases outside the gene matches: 4. CDR3 length equals 16 residues. Germline V gene data show CDR1 as MNHNS and CDR2 as SASEGT. For the CDR3, the DNA is TGTGCCAGCAGTGAATGGGGCGGGAGCTCCTACAATGAGCAGTTCTTC. Translating it yields CASSEWGGSSYNEQFF.

The chain links TRBV7-9 to TRBJ1-2; no clear D gene. Trimming removed 6 bases at V and 8 bases at J, with 10 bases between. The V gene's germline CDR1 is SEHNR and CDR2 FQNEAQ (reference sequence). The CDR3 runs 11 residues. CDR3 residues: CASRLEGGYTF. The CDR3 DNA sequence: TGTGCCAGCAGACTAGAAGGAGGCTACACCTTC. The full variable domain, completed using reference TRBV7-9 and TRBJ1-2, is DTGVSQNPRHKITKRGQNVTFRCDPISEHNRLYWYRQTLGQGPEFLTYFQNEAQLEKSRLLSDRFSAERPKGSFSTLEIQRTEQGDSAMYLCASRLEGGYTFGSGTRLTVV.

The chain employs TRBV7-6 and TRBJ2-3; 9 nucleotides agree with TRBD2. V lost 2 bases and J lost 0; bases outside the gene matches: 12. Germline assignment: CDR1 SGHVS and CDR2 FNYEAQ. CDR3 size: 19 residues. The CDR3 sequence: CASSLRPSGATGSTDTQYF. The CDR3 nucleotides read TGTGCCAGCAGCTTACGTCCTAGCGGGGCGACGGGTAGCACAGATACGCAGTATTTT.

A few counts support this clone. The sample holds other DNA sequences that translate to the same CDR3. This chain connects TRBV5-1 to TRBJ1-1, with 8 bases identical to TRBD1. The CDR3 totals 14 residues. J lost 5 bases, V lost 3 bases, and 6 bases had no gene match. Germline V CDR1 and CDR2: SGHRS, YFSETQ. The CDR3 sequence: CASSWGQEGTEAFF. Here the CDR3 DNA reads TGCGCCAGCAGCTGGGGACAGGAGGGAACTGAAGCTTTCTTT.